The present T cell receptor (beta chain) was sequenced within a study of CD8 T cells in Susac syndrome (dated by TCRdb to the late 2010s). Background for the entire study: Repertoire sequencing was used to test whether CD8+ T cell activation and differentiation in Susac syndrome was antigen driven. The clonality of the CD8+ T cell repertoire was compared across more than 9 healthy donors, 14 Susac syndrome patients and around 15 multiple sclerosis patients.

From the germline V gene, CDR1 is SGHTA and CDR2 is FQGTGA. The CDR3 contains 13 residues, cysteine and phenylalanine counted. The entry retains the CDR3 DNA only, 39 bases that are in frame from base 1. Trimming costs V 1 base and J 7 bases, and their ends lie 11 bases apart. RNA was extracted with the RNeasy kit and roughly 0.5 to 1 ug was reverse transcribed using random hexamers. The immunoSEQ multiplex PCR assay, covering 54 Vbeta and 13 Jbeta segments, was used to amplify TCR beta CDR3 regions. PCR amplification bias was corrected using a synthetic template baseline for primer optimization and computational correction. Under the source paper's analysis protocol: Reads were annotated to V, D and J genes per IMGT and analyzed with immunoSEQ Analyzer, keeping only productive sequences. Clonality was calculated as one minus the Shannon entropy normalized by log2 of the number of productive unique sequences. Public and private clones were assessed among the 100 most prevalent clones of each patient and control. Susac-specific clones were defined as absent from healthy and MS cohorts, around 980 published viral clones and other ImmuneACCESS disease sequences. In TCRdb, the public reads were trimmed at Q25 with fastp and aligned with MiXCR, with productive beta chains retained. Records with the same CDR3 protein are collapsed into one entry carrying the most frequent genes and DNA. The V and J calls here are based on TCRdb, not the publication. The sample table holds some 63,000 distinct CDR3 sequences, of which about 94% were seen once. The ten largest clones add up to 0.56% of the sample.

The study at large found these results: The study acknowledged that relatively few individuals were included in the TCR sequencing and HLA analysis.

High-throughput TCR beta sequencing profiled peripheral blood CD8+ and CD4+ T cells from healthy donors, Susac syndrome patients and multiple sclerosis patients. The multiple sclerosis controls were treatment-naive patients who had stable or active relapsing-remitting disease and met the revised McDonald criteria. Bulk CD8+ and CD4+ T cells were purified magnetically by negative isolation, whereas CD8+ TEMRA cells were enriched by FACS. Blood was drawn into EDTA tubes, processed within 24 hours, and PBMCs were isolated by density gradient centrifugation. PBMCs intended for TCR sequencing were cryopreserved in liquid nitrogen and thawed later in a water bath at 37 degrees C. The sorted or isolated CD4+, CD8+ and CD8+ TEMRA cells had a purity of 90% or higher. On this clonotype itself: It lacks a known antigen. Within one base of it there is no much larger clone, and no base qualities were kept.

Recombination joined TRBV7-3 with TRBJ2-7; the D gene identity is not certain. The TCR sequence derives from a human donor with multiple sclerosis. The material sequenced was CD8+ T cells from PBMCs. The CDR3 protein is CASSLNPSREQYF. The DNA is as follows: TGTGCCAGCAGCTTAAACCCTTCAAGGGAGCAGTACTTC.